Following are 5 T cell receptor beta chains from one sample sequenced in a study of post-analysis software for immune sequencing data (dated by TCRdb to between 2015 and 2016). For these TCRs, the target antigens are not known. Broad study findings and their caveats: Patients showed significantly higher frequencies than controls for about five TRBV segments, among them TRBV5-6, TRBV5-1 and TRBV20-1.

The library came from PCR. This sample was sequenced with an Illumina HiSeq 2500. To reduce PCR and sequencing biases, unique molecular identifiers were built into the TCR beta cDNA libraries. The public reads were reanalyzed by TCRdb: fastp trimming at Q25, MiXCR alignment, in-frame beta chains only. Identical CDR3 proteins give one entry, which carries the most common genes and DNA. Present in this sample are more than 450,000 distinct CDR3 sequences, under 40% of which were seen just once. The top ten clonotypes cover roughly 6% of the sample. The sample taken for sequencing was blood. The receptor source for this set is a girl under 18 with multiple sclerosis.

V gene TRBV20-1 combines with J gene TRBJ2-1, with 11 positions matching TRBD2. V gave up 1 base and J gave up 4 bases; unmatched junction bases: 6. The CDR3 is 16 amino acids. Germline CDR1 DFQATT, CDR2 SNEGSKA (reference sequence). CDR3 sequence reads: CSARAPTSGVYNEQFF. The CDR3 bases are TGCAGTGCTAGAGCCCCGACTAGCGGGGTGTACAATGAGCAGTTCTTC.

This clonotype was seen only a few times. The chain couples TRBV6-6 to TRBJ1-1; TRBD1 might be the D (6 bases). CDR3 length: 15 residues. Trimming left V 5 bases short and J 1 base short, with 14 bases between. CDR1 and CDR2 from the germline V gene are MNHNY and SVGAGI (reference sequence). For the CDR3, the DNA is TGTGCCAGCAGTGCGATGGGACAACAGAACACTGAAGCTTTCTTT. Encoded protein: CASSAMGQQNTEAFF.

In its sample, this clonotype was seen a few times. The chain joins TRBV5-5 to TRBJ2-5; D is perhaps TRBD1 or TRBD2 (6 bases each). Trimming took 3 bases from V and 5 from J, leaving 14 bases between them. This CDR3 has 14 amino acids. CDR1 SGHKS and CDR2 YYEKEE come from the germline V gene (reference sequence). The CDR3 DNA sequence: TGTGCCAGCAGCTGGGTAGGGGGAGGCGAGACCCAGTACTTC. It codes for CASSWVGGGETQYF.

V is TRBV7-2 and J is TRBJ2-3; a possible D gene is TRBD2 (6 bases). V lost 1 base and J 4 bases, leaving 12 bases between the germline ends. The CDR3 is 15 residues long. Germline-derived CDR1 and CDR2 are SGHTA and FQGNSA. In DNA, the CDR3 is TGTGCCAGCAGCTTAGAGGGCGGGGCGGCAGATACGCAGTATTTT. Translated, it gives CASSLEGGAADTQYF.

This chain connects TRBV7-8 to TRBJ2-5; D remains unclear. V lost 1 base and J lost 10, with 19 bases in between. This CDR3 comprises 15 residues. The germline V gene has CDR1 SGHVS and CDR2 FQNEAQ. The CDR3 reads CASSLGWHYRVGQYF. The CDR3 DNA sequence: TGTGCCAGCAGCTTAGGTTGGCACTACCGAGTGGGCCAGTACTTC.